What follows are 16 T cell receptor beta chains derived from one specimen sequenced in a study of blood T cell repertoires in COVID-19. Data came from immunoSEQ multiplex PCR; TCRdb stores just in-frame clones and leaves some out. The sample gives 250,000 to 300,000 clones, around 90% of which show up once; over 2% is in the top ten. The sequencing input was peripheral blood. The receptor set was obtained from a woman in her forties or fifties who had recovered from COVID-19.

The chain recombines TRBV5-1 with TRBJ1-1; 9 bases line up with TRBD1. Germline values: CDR1 SGHRS, CDR2 YFSETQ. The CDR3 runs to 15 residues. Unmatched junction bases numbered 6, after V lost 5 bases and J lost 1 base. The CDR3 protein is CASRIQGAANTEAFF. The CDR3 nucleotides are TGCGCCAGCAGGATACAGGGGGCAGCGAACACTGAAGCTTTCTTT.

The chain is built from TRBV28 and TRBJ1-4; 9 nucleotides match TRBD1. The V and J ends lost 7 bases and 2 bases, in that order; junction bases with no gene match: 2. Germline-derived CDR1 and CDR2 are MDHEN and SYDVKM. This CDR3 comprises 14 residues. CDR3 loop: CASTGQGTNEKLFF. The CDR3 nucleotides read TGTGCCAGCACCGGACAGGGGACTAATGAAAAACTGTTTTTT. Supplemented by reference TRBV28 and TRBJ1-4, the full variable domain reads DVKVTQSSRYLVKRTGEKVFLECVQDMDHENMFWYRQDPGLGLRLIYFSYDVKMKEKGDIPEGYSVSREKKERFSLILESASTNQTSMYLCASTGQGTNEKLFFGSGTQLSVL.

This rearrangement joins TRBV18 to TRBJ2-7; D gene unclear. This CDR3 region has 13 residues. CDR1 and CDR2 from the germline V gene are KGHSH and LQKENI. The V and J ends lost 3 bases and 7 bases respectively, with 13 bases between them. CDR3 coding DNA: TGTGCCAGCTCACCCCAGGCGACGAAAGAGCAGTACTTC. Amino acids: CASSPQATKEQYF.

The J gene is TRBJ1-6, the V gene TRBV27; no clear D gene. Germline V gene sequence: CDR1 MNHEY, CDR2 SMNVEV (reference sequence). V was trimmed by 1 base and J by 7 bases, leaving 8 bases between them. The CDR3 spans 14 residues. Written as DNA, the CDR3 is TGTGCCAGCAGTTTATGGGCAGCAAATTCACCCCTCCACTTT. Its protein is CASSLWAANSPLHF.

V is TRBV18 and J is TRBJ2-1; D perhaps matches TRBD2 (5 bases). In germline, CDR1 is KGHSH, CDR2 LQKENI. V was pared by 3 bases and J by 10 bases, with 10 bases between. The CDR3 runs 12 residues. CDR3 sequence (DNA): TGTGCCAGCTCACCCTTCCGGGAAGAGCAGTTCTTC. This gives the protein CASSPFREEQFF.

The chain employs TRBV19 and TRBJ1-6, with 9 nucleotides matching TRBD1. Trimming cost V 5 bases and J 3 bases; bases outside gene matches: 2. The CDR3 totals 15 residues. CDR1 and CDR2 (germline): LNHDA, SQIVND (reference sequence). In nucleotides, the CDR3 is TGTGCCAGTAGTGGGGACAGGGTCTATAATTCACCCCTCCACTTT. It specifies CASSGDRVYNSPLHF.

This chain uses TRBV28 with TRBJ2-7; maybe TRBD1 (6 bases). Trimming shortened V by 6 bases and J by 4 bases, and 16 bases separated the two germline ends. CDR1 and CDR2 (germline): MDHEN, SYDVKM. This CDR3 is 14 amino acids long. CDR3 sequence: CASSKQGFYYEQYF. The CDR3 DNA reads as TGTGCCAGCAGCAAACAGGGCTTTTATTACGAGCAGTACTTC.

This chain links TRBV6-6 with TRBJ2-5, with 11 nucleotides matching TRBD1. Trimming removed 6 bases from V and 4 bases from J; junction bases left unmatched: 7. The CDR3 has 15 amino acids. Germline V lookup: CDR1 MNHNY, CDR2 SVGAGI (reference sequence). CDR3 nucleotides: TGTGCCAGCAGGCGTCCGGGACAGGGGGGAGAGACCCAGTACTTC. This translates into CASRRPGQGGETQYF.

The chain joins TRBV6-5 to TRBJ2-1, with TRBD1 matching 8 bases. V lost 4 bases, J lost 5 bases, and 7 bases stayed unmatched. The CDR3 is made up of 15 amino acids. CDR1 and CDR2 from the germline V gene are MNHEY and SVGAGI. The CDR3 protein is CASSSDGTGHNEQFF. The DNA for the CDR3 is TGTGCCAGCAGTTCTGACGGGACAGGCCACAATGAGCAGTTCTTC.

This chain links TRBV28 with TRBJ2-7; 12 bases match TRBD1. V shed 7 bases, J shed 4 bases, and the junction held 8 bases outside the gene matches. This CDR3 is built from 15 residues. The germline V gene encodes CDR1 MDHEN and CDR2 SYDVKM. The CDR3 nucleotides read TGTGCCAGCATTACCGGGACAGGGGGCTTGTACGAGCAGTACTTC. It encodes CASITGTGGLYEQYF.

J is TRBJ1-5 and V is TRBV12-3 or TRBV12-4; no clear D. The CDR3 spans 13 residues. The ends were cut back, 4 bases at V and 11 bases at J, with 15 bases in the middle. CDR3 residues: CASSSVRRETQHF. The CDR3 DNA is TGTGCCAGCAGTTCGGTGCGGCGTGAGACCCAGCATTTT.

The DNA of the CDR3 is TGTGCCAGCAGTTACGGGTCTTCGGGGCCCCAGCATTTT. It is translated as CASSYGSSGPQHF. The chain employs TRBV6-2 or TRBV6-3 and TRBJ1-5; D not resolved. The CDR3 covers 13 residues. Trimming cost V 2 bases and J 9 bases, with 11 bases left between them. Germline assignment: CDR1 MNHEY and CDR2 SVGEGT.

The V gene is TRBV27, the J gene TRBJ2-3; TRBD2 is a possible D gene (7 bases). Germline CDR1 MNHEY, CDR2 SMNVEV (reference sequence). Trimming pared 4 bases from V and 3 bases from J, leaving 11 bases between. This CDR3 contains 14 residues. The CDR3 bases are TGTGCCAGCAGTTATGGGGGGGCTACAGATACGCAGTATTTT. This translates into CASSYGGATDTQYF.

This clone was seen just once. The chain employs TRBV6-4 and TRBJ1-1; possibly TRBD1 for D (5 bases). CDR1 is MRHNA and CDR2 is SNTAGT in the germline V gene. CDR3 length: 13 residues. Trimming removed 3 bases from V and 1 base from J, with 6 bases in between. The CDR3 DNA reads TGTGCCAGCAGTGAGGGGCGGAACACTGAAGCTTTCTTT. Protein: CASSEGRNTEAFF.

The rearrangement links TRBV5-6 to TRBJ1-5, with TRBD1 matching 8 bases. The germline V gene has CDR1 SGHDT and CDR2 YYEEEE. The V gene end was trimmed by 2 bases and the J gene end by 3 bases; junction bases not matched to a gene: 4. This CDR3 comprises 15 residues. The chain's CDR3 is CASSFGQGHNQPQHF. In DNA, the CDR3 is TGTGCCAGCAGCTTCGGACAGGGCCACAATCAGCCCCAGCATTTT. Full variable domain (outside the CDR3, taken from reference TRBV5-6 and TRBJ1-5): DAGVTQSPTHLIKTRGQQVTLRCSPKSGHDTVSWYQQALGQGPQFIFQYYEEEERQRGNFPDRFSGHQFPNYSSELNVNALLLGDSALYLCASSFGQGHNQPQHFGDGTRLSIL.

This clone was observed once. The chain is built from TRBV6-6 and TRBJ1-4; TRBD1 is a possible D gene (6 bases). The CDR3 loop spans 14 amino acids. The ends were cut back, 3 bases at V and 5 bases at J, with 10 bases in the middle. The germline CDR1 and CDR2 sequences are MNHNY and SVGAGI (reference sequence). In nucleotides, the CDR3 is TGTGCCAGCAGTTATGGGGGCCTCAATGAAAAACTGTTTTTT. Protein sequence: CASSYGGLNEKLFF.